A single sample gave rise to the 32 T cell receptor beta chains below, sequenced in a study of lymphopenia after photon versus proton radiotherapy. Sequenced by immunoSEQ multiplex PCR; TCRdb stores in-frame clones only, minus some. The top ten clones hold about 3% of a sample with tens of thousands of clones, roughly 91% of them seen once. The sample here was peripheral blood, taken from a patient treated with photon-based radiotherapy. All receptors come from a woman in her 70s with pancreatic cancer.

V is TRBV30 and J is TRBJ1-6; D is ambiguous. There are 15 residues in the CDR3. CDR1 is GTSNPN and CDR2 is SVGIG in the germline V gene (reference sequence). V shed 1 base and J shed 3 bases, with 10 bases lying between them. The CDR3, as DNA: TGTGCCTGGAGTGGACCAGGTTTCTATAATTCACCCCTCCACTTT. The encoded protein is CAWSGPGFYNSPLHF.

The chain couples TRBV27 to TRBJ1-5; a weak D match, TRBD1 (5 bases). The germline V and J ends were trimmed by 3 bases and 9 bases, with 12 bases remaining between them. The CDR3 totals 13 residues. Germline CDR1 and CDR2: MNHEY and SMNVEV (reference sequence). The CDR3 nucleotides are TGTGCCAGCAGTTTGGGCGACAGTCGGCCCCAGCATTTT. It yields the protein CASSLGDSRPQHF.

This clone is a singleton in its sample. The rearrangement joins TRBV7-9 to TRBJ2-7; D gene uncertain. Trimming took off 1 base at V and 7 bases at J, with 8 bases between the two ends. CDR3 length: 12 amino acids. Germline assignment: CDR1 SEHNR and CDR2 FQNEAQ (reference sequence). The CDR3 sequence: CASSLEGWEQYF. In nucleotides, the CDR3 is TGTGCCAGCAGCTTAGAAGGCTGGGAGCAGTACTTC.

This chain connects TRBV15 to TRBJ1-5, with a tentative D call TRBD1 (5 bases). CDR1 and CDR2 from the germline V gene are LNHNV and YYDKDF (reference sequence). The CDR3 loop spans 15 amino acids. The germline V and J ends were trimmed by 6 bases and 3 bases, with 15 bases remaining between them. CDR3: CATRGGGYDNQPQHF. CDR3 nucleotides: TGTGCCACCAGGGGGGGAGGCTATGACAATCAGCCCCAGCATTTT.

This sequence joins TRBV30 and TRBJ2-1; the D is unclear. Trimming cost V 0 bases and J 5 bases, with 5 bases left between them. The CDR3 extends over 12 amino acids. The germline V gene encodes CDR1 GTSNPN and CDR2 SVGIG (reference sequence). CDR3 protein: CAWSVGHNEQFF. The CDR3 DNA reads TGTGCCTGGAGTGTGGGTCACAATGAGCAGTTCTTC.

This clone appeared a single time. The rearrangement joins TRBV28 to TRBJ1-1; TRBD1 is a possible D gene (6 bases). Looked up from germline, CDR1 is MDHEN and CDR2 is SYDVKM. The CDR3 spans 14 residues. V was clipped by 1 base and J by 4 bases, with 10 bases between them. The CDR3 protein is CASSLLGTFTEAFF. Written as DNA, the CDR3 is TGTGCCAGCAGTTTATTGGGGACATTCACTGAAGCTTTCTTT.

The chain has TRBV29-1 and TRBJ2-7; 7 bases align to TRBD2. This CDR3 is 14 amino acids long. V shed 6 bases, J shed 6 bases, and the junction held 14 bases outside the gene matches. CDR1 and CDR2 from the germline V gene are SQVTM and ANQGSEA. The CDR3, as DNA: TGCAGCGTAACGGTCGGTTTTGCGGGAGCCGAGCAGTACTTC. This codes for CSVTVGFAGAEQYF.

The chain uses TRBV5-4 and TRBJ1-2; TRBD1 might be the D (5 bases). This CDR3 has 14 amino acids. Germline-derived CDR1 and CDR2 are SGHNT and YYREEE (reference sequence). Trimming pared 2 bases from V and 4 bases from J, leaving 12 bases between. CDR3 DNA sequence: TGTGCCAGCAGCTTACAGGTGCAGGGCTATGGCTACACCTTC. Amino acid sequence: CASSLQVQGYGYTF.

This chain joins TRBV25-1 and TRBJ2-7; D is ambiguous. CDR3 length: 8 amino acids. Germline-derived CDR1 and CDR2 are MGHDK and SYGVNS. V was clipped by 11 bases and J by 5 bases, with 4 bases between them. CDR3 in amino acids: CAANEQYF. Here the CDR3 DNA reads TGTGCCGCAAACGAGCAGTACTTC.

The J gene is TRBJ2-7, the V gene TRBV4-2; unclear D gene. The CDR3 is made up of 14 amino acids. Germline V gene sequence: CDR1 LGHNA, CDR2 YNFKEQ. Between the trimmed V and J ends, which lost 4 bases and 5 bases, there was a span of 15 bases. The CDR3 reads CASSPTGRVNEQYF. The CDR3 nucleotides read TGTGCCAGCAGCCCAACGGGCCGCGTAAACGAGCAGTACTTC.

V is TRBV11-1 and J is TRBJ2-1, with TRBD2 matching 7 bases. Germline loops: CDR1 SGHAT, CDR2 FQDESV (reference sequence). V was clipped by 1 base and J by 7 bases; unmatched bases: 7. The CDR3 loop spans 15 amino acids. In DNA form, the CDR3 reads TGTGCCAGCAGCTTAGTGGCTAGCGGAGGGAATGAGCAGTTCTTC. Translating it yields CASSLVASGGNEQFF.

The chain has TRBV25-1 and TRBJ2-7; the match to TRBD2 covers 8 bases. V lost 6 bases and J lost 4; bases outside the gene matches: 8. Germline loops: CDR1 MGHDK, CDR2 SYGVNS. This CDR3 has 14 residues. The CDR3 spells CASSPSGSVYEQYF. The CDR3 nucleotides read TGTGCCAGCAGCCCGAGCGGGAGCGTTTACGAGCAGTACTTC.

The chain joins TRBV2 to TRBJ1-2, with a weak D call TRBD1 (6 bases). Germline CDR1 is SNHLY and CDR2 is FYNNEI. The CDR3 length is 15 residues. Trimming cost V 7 bases and J 4 bases, with 19 bases left between them. CDR3 coding DNA: TGTGCCAGCAATCTTAAGGGTGGAGGGGGCTATGGCTACACCTTC. Translated: CASNLKGGGGYGYTF. Using reference TRBV2 and TRBJ1-2 for the parts outside the CDR3, the full variable domain is EPEVTQTPSHQVTQMGQEVILRCVPISNHLYFYWYRQILGQKVEFLVSFYNNEISEKSEIFDDQFSVERPDGSNFTLKIRSTKLEDSAMYFCASNLKGGGGYGYTFGSGTRLTVV.

V and J are TRBV28 and TRBJ1-2; 8 bases map to TRBD1. CDR1 and CDR2 (germline): MDHEN, SYDVKM. The CDR3 consists of 16 residues. The V segment lost 5 bases and the J segment 5 bases; nucleotides outside the gene matches: 13. CDR3 nucleotides: TGTGCCAGCAGTGCGCAGTACAGGGGGATGGGATATGGCTACACCTTC. It is translated as CASSAQYRGMGYGYTF.

V is TRBV7-8 and J is TRBJ2-1, with 8 bases aligning to TRBD2. CDR1 and CDR2 from the germline V gene are SGHVS and FQNEAQ. This CDR3 is 17 amino acids long. With V trimmed by 4 bases and J by 0 bases, 8 bases remained unmatched. The CDR3 loop reads CASSSGSGMVSYNEQFF. The CDR3 DNA follows: TGTGCCAGCAGCTCCGGTAGCGGGATGGTCTCCTACAATGAGCAGTTCTTC. The full variable domain, rest sourced from reference TRBV7-8 and TRBJ2-1, is GAGVSQSPRYKVAKRGQDVALRCDPISGHVSLFWYQQALGQGPEFLTYFQNEAQLDKSGLPSDRFFAERPEGSVSTLKIQRTQQEDSAVYLCASSSGSGMVSYNEQFFGPGTRLTVL.

This clone was observed a few times. The chain links TRBV28 to TRBJ2-3; tentative D call: TRBD1 (5 bases). The germline V gene encodes CDR1 MDHEN and CDR2 SYDVKM. V shed 4 bases and J shed 8 bases, with 10 bases lying between them. The length of the CDR3 is 12 residues. The CDR3: CASSSLQGTQYF. The DNA of the CDR3 is TGTGCCAGCAGTTCCCTCCAGGGTACGCAGTATTTT.

This rearrangement joins TRBV18 to TRBJ2-2; 9 bases are a match to TRBD1. CDR3 size: 17 residues. Germline CDR1 KGHSH, CDR2 LQKENI. V lost 4 bases and J lost 4; bases outside the gene matches: 10. Here the CDR3 reads CASSRASPGQGTGELFF. In nucleotides, the CDR3 is TGTGCCAGCTCACGAGCTTCCCCGGGACAGGGCACCGGGGAGCTGTTTTTT.

This clone was seen more than once but under ten times. The chain employs TRBV4-1 and TRBJ1-1, with 7 positions matching TRBD1. Losses at the gene ends were 1 base for V and 1 base for J; bases not matched to a gene: 12. CDR1 is MGHRA, CDR2 YSYEKL, per germline. This CDR3 is built from 18 residues. The CDR3 protein is CASSQAGTEGRRNTEAFF. CDR3 DNA sequence: TGCGCCAGCAGCCAAGCCGGGACAGAGGGTAGGAGGAACACTGAAGCTTTCTTT.

The chain couples TRBV5-1 to TRBJ2-2; D is perhaps TRBD2 (6 bases). Germline V gives CDR1 SGHRS, CDR2 YFSETQ. The length of the CDR3 is 14 residues. The ends were cut back, 4 bases at V and 3 bases at J, with 10 bases in the middle. Written as DNA, the CDR3 is TGCGCCAGCAGCGGGGGAGGAGACACCGGGGAGCTGTTTTTT. This gives the protein CASSGGGDTGELFF.

The chain combines TRBV30 with TRBJ1-3, with D perhaps matching TRBD1 (5 bases). CDR3 size: 12 residues. Germline assignment: CDR1 GTSNPN and CDR2 SVGIG (reference sequence). Trimming took 8 bases from V and 2 from J, leaving 10 bases between them. The CDR3 DNA follows: TGTGCCGGGGGGAGGGCTGGAAACACCATATATTTT. Translation: CAGGRAGNTIYF.

This rearrangement joins TRBV5-1 to TRBJ2-5; D is ambiguous. This CDR3 comprises 13 residues. The V gene lost 0 bases and the J gene lost 5 bases, with 8 bases spanning the gap. The germline V gene has CDR1 SGHRS and CDR2 YFSETQ. CDR3 sequence reads: CASSLGSVETQYF. For the CDR3, the DNA is TGCGCCAGCAGCTTGGGGAGTGTGGAGACCCAGTACTTC.

The V call is TRBV5-4, the J call TRBJ1-2; D may be TRBD1 (6 bases). V was shortened by 2 bases and J by 5 bases, with 13 bases between the two germline ends. CDR3 length equals 14 residues. Germline CDR1 and CDR2: SGHNT and YYREEE (reference sequence). The CDR3 nucleotides are TGTGCCAGCAGCTTACCGGGGGCGAAGTATGGCTACACCTTC. As protein: CASSLPGAKYGYTF.

This chain links TRBV9 with TRBJ2-1; tentatively, D is TRBD2 (6 bases). The CDR3 sequence is 15 residues long. Germline V gene lookup returns CDR1 SGDLS and CDR2 YYNGEE. Trimming left V 2 bases short and J 7 bases short, with 16 bases between. The CDR3 sequence is CASSVTSLGRNEQFF. In nucleotides, the CDR3 is TGTGCCAGCAGCGTCACTAGCTTGGGTCGGAATGAGCAGTTCTTC.

For the CDR3, the DNA is TGTGCCAGCAGCTTAGGAGAAAAAGAAAAACTGTTTTTT. Translating it yields CASSLGEKEKLFF. The genes are TRBV7-9 and TRBJ1-4; unclear D gene. V lost 1 base to trimming and J lost 8 bases, with 8 bases between them. The CDR3 has 13 amino acids. In germline, CDR1 is SEHNR, CDR2 FQNEAQ (reference sequence).

The chain carries TRBV5-1 and TRBJ1-1; the D gene is possibly TRBD1 (5 bases). Germline V gene data show CDR1 as SGHRS and CDR2 as YFSETQ. Trimming pared 4 bases from V and 3 bases from J, leaving 16 bases between. This CDR3 spans 15 amino acids. CDR3 amino acids: CASSRVGGLDTEAFF. The CDR3 DNA reads as TGCGCCAGCAGCCGCGTCGGGGGGTTAGACACTGAAGCTTTCTTT.

This rearrangement joins TRBV5-1 to TRBJ2-7, with TRBD2 identical over 14 bases. The germline CDR1 and CDR2 sequences are SGHRS and YFSETQ. The trim removed 5 bases at V and 5 bases at J, leaving 6 bases unmatched. This CDR3 is 15 amino acids long. CDR3 sequence reads: CASRGTSGSFDEQYF. The CDR3 region has the DNA TGCGCCAGCAGGGGGACTAGCGGGAGTTTCGACGAGCAGTACTTC.

The chain carries TRBV18 and TRBJ2-3, with 9 bases identical to TRBD1. Germline lookup yields CDR1 KGHSH and CDR2 LQKENI. Losses at the gene ends were 6 bases for V and 0 bases for J; bases not matched to a gene: 13. This CDR3 has 18 residues. CDR3 residues: CASSPPGQGGPSTDTQYF. CDR3 nucleotide sequence: TGTGCCAGCTCGCCGCCGGGACAGGGAGGTCCCAGCACAGATACGCAGTATTTT.

This clone showed up just once. The rearrangement joins TRBV7-2 to TRBJ2-3; 8 bases fit TRBD2. J was trimmed by 6 bases and V by 3 bases; bases with no gene match: 5. The CDR3 is made up of 14 amino acids. Per germline, CDR1 SGHTA and CDR2 FQGNSA. CDR3 protein: CASSFSGRSDTQYF. The CDR3, as DNA: TGTGCCAGCAGCTTCAGCGGGAGAAGTGATACGCAGTATTTT.

This chain links TRBV4-1 with TRBJ2-7; maybe TRBD1 (6 bases). CDR1 is MGHRA and CDR2 is YSYEKL in the germline V gene. Trimming shortened V by 5 bases and J by 3 bases, and 17 bases separated the two germline ends. The CDR3 sequence is 15 residues long. The CDR3 sequence is CASSSRQVGFYEQYF. The DNA for the CDR3 is TGCGCCAGCAGCTCACGACAGGTGGGATTCTACGAGCAGTACTTC.

The V and J genes are TRBV5-4 and TRBJ2-7; 10 bases are shared with TRBD2. The CDR3 extends over 16 amino acids. The ends lost 0 bases at V and 6 bases at J; junction bases unmatched: 9. From germline, CDR1 is SGHNT and CDR2 YYREEE (reference sequence). CDR3 sequence (DNA): TGTGCCAGCAGCTTGGGGACTAGCGGACCGGTCGGCGAGCAGTACTTC. It translates to CASSLGTSGPVGEQYF.

The chain employs TRBV5-8 and TRBJ2-7; D remains unclear. V lost 1 base to trimming and J lost 7 bases, with 21 bases between them. Germline V gives CDR1 SGHTS, CDR2 YDEGEE. The CDR3 loop spans 16 amino acids. CDR3 region: CASSLPQRKAVREQYF. CDR3 nucleotide sequence: TGTGCCAGCAGCTTGCCACAGAGAAAGGCGGTGAGGGAGCAGTACTTC.

This clone came up once. This chain links TRBV11-2 with TRBJ1-2; possible D gene TRBD1, 6 bases. Trimming took off 4 bases at V and 2 bases at J, with 17 bases between the two ends. The CDR3 is 16 residues long. Germline CDR1 is SGHAT and CDR2 is FQNNGV. The CDR3 here is CASSSPFSRGNYGYTF. The CDR3 nucleotides read TGTGCCAGCAGCTCTCCATTCTCCAGGGGCAACTATGGCTACACCTTC. The whole variable domain, remainder taken from reference TRBV11-2 and TRBJ1-2, is EAGVAQSPRYKIIEKRQSVAFWCNPISGHATLYWYQQILGQGPKLLIQFQNNGVVDDSQLPKDRFSAERLKGVDSTLKIQPAKLEDSAVYLCASSSPFSRGNYGYTFGSGTRLTVV.